The present T cell receptor beta chain was sequenced within a study of blood T cell repertoires in COVID-19. The wider study: Acute and convalescent COVID-19 samples came from the United States, Italy and Spain.

The age range of participants was about 18 to 90 years, with residence in about two dozen US areas. Categorization into cohorts depended on clinical history that participants reported. Source study methods: Using reference gene primer amplification, nucleated cell counts were estimated. The repertoire was sequenced with immunoSEQ multiplex PCR; TCRdb's copy has only in-frame clones and lacks some. That table gives V, J and clone size, and the DNA gave D and trimming. The sample lists about 240,000 clones, approximately 86% occurring once. Germline-derived CDR1 and CDR2 are SGHRS and YFSETQ. This CDR3 contains 16 residues. The trim removed 0 bases at V and 4 bases at J, leaving 7 bases unmatched.

The clonotype was recovered from a woman aged 40 to 50 with acute COVID-19. The sample was PBMCs or T cells enriched from blood (not recorded which). The chain links TRBV5-1 to TRBJ2-7, with TRBD2 identical over 10 bases. In DNA form, the CDR3 reads TGCGCCAGCAGCTTGGGCCCAGCGGGAGGGCAGTACGAGCAGTACTTC. Its translation: CASSLGPAGGQYEQYF.